This T cell receptor (beta chain) was sequenced during a study of cytomegalovirus exposure and HLA in healthy donors listed by TCRdb under 2017. Regarding the research as a whole: An earlier analysis of 587 of the donors reported 276 Gb of sequence data and 117 million unique TCR beta sequences obtained from some 200 million T cells. About 310 gigabases of sequencing data and approximately 80 million unique TCR sequences were included in an early release covering 500 to 750 HLA-typed donors. Among the approximately 430 genotyped donors, under 90% belonged to the genetic ancestry cluster associated with self-reported Caucasian donors. The study aimed to test whether signatures of past pathogen exposure could be identified by cataloging public T cell receptors. Using immunosequencing, the study profiled T cell repertoires from around 670 subjects and related those repertoires to cytomegalovirus serostatus. Along with the approximately 670-subject first cohort, a separate validation cohort of 120 different subjects was used. The study combined high-throughput TCR immunosequencing, statistical association of individual TCRs with disease status, and machine learning to predict cytomegalovirus infection status. A later analysis re-examined previously published TCR beta repertoires from around 670 donors and added high-resolution HLA genotyping to investigate patterns of TCR occurrence. Rather than drawing on any new phenotypic data, the later analysis identified candidate immune exposures from TCR beta sequences and the way those sequences occurred across donors. To decide whether each TCR beta V gene segment behaved as functional or pseudogenic, an earlier analysis of some 540 of the donors relied on high-throughput TCR beta sequencing. Alongside the repertoire data, information on donor age, sex, ethnicity and CMV serostatus was compiled. A later genetic analysis used genome-wide SNP genotypes for 398 of the 666 donors, treating that subset as a discovery cohort. Every repertoire in the discovery cohort had been generated on one and the same sequencing platform. HLA typing covered class I and class II loci at four-digit resolution. Typing coverage differed by locus: A, B, C, DRB1 and DQB1 were typed in roughly 620-640 donors, DQA1 in 500 to 550, DPA1 in some 600, and DPB1 in 400 to 480. Roughly five DR-DQ haplotypes were handled as single units for association and clustering because linkage in the cohort was strong. Among 398 genotyped donors of the cohort, an average of about 240,000 unique TCR beta nucleotide sequences was sequenced per donor, of which about 18% were non-productive. The full study reports these points: A cluster of highly shared sequence variants was judged likely to be a technical artifact of the sequencing pipeline. While some public TCRs were present in many individuals, most TCR sequences turned up only very rarely across donors. Some IMGT-functional V segments, including TRBV6-2 and TRBV6-3, could not be told apart with the 87-base-pair reads, so those segments were excluded. An association between a missense DCLRE1C variant and V-gene and J-gene trimming of TCR beta chains was found in a later genetic analysis and replicated in an independent cohort. The classifier was reported to diagnose cytomegalovirus status with high specificity and sensitivity in both the original cohort and the validation cohort. A later analysis found that most CMV-associated TCR beta chains appeared HLA-restricted, with HLA associations seemingly driven largely by CMV exposure. In a later analysis, around 15,000 TCR beta sequences were associated with specific HLA alleles at a false discovery rate of 0.05. Correlated functional status among segregating V segments might reflect linkage disequilibrium, but an unknown experimental factor could not be ruled out. A later analysis found that TCR association rates varied across HLA loci, with DRB1 alleles showing the most associated TCRs and HLA-C alleles the fewest. A total of 150 to 200 TCR beta chains were listed by the study as associated with cytomegalovirus. In a later analysis, HLA-associated TCR beta chains showed more clonal expansion and lower generation probabilities than non-associated chains that were equally common. According to a later analysis, parvovirus B19, influenza, CMV and Epstein-Barr virus appeared linked to several top co-occurrence clusters. In a later genetic analysis, fewer N-insertions in productive TCRs were reported among donors in an Asian-associated ancestry cluster than the roughly 700-donor mean. Immune exposure information for the cohort was limited to CMV serostatus. The authors suggested that the approach could potentially be extended to other disease states and immunological phenotypes. A further reported finding was that TCR beta sequences accurately predicted the HLA-A and HLA-B alleles for most subjects in the first cohort. Because some donors lacked HLA typing at each locus, the association tests relied only on the typed subset. The earlier analysis of 587 of the donors excluded roughly 17 rarely observed V segments, including chromosome 9 orphons, because counts were too low. Strong co-occurrence of HLA alleles, especially DR and DQ, made assigning TCR associations to individual alleles difficult. In vitro tests confirmed that a few of the cytomegalovirus-associated TCR beta chains recognize cytomegalovirus antigens. The cohort was sequenced for TCR beta chains only, and without alpha or paired-chain data the features that could be detected were limited. Broadly in line with IMGT annotations, most TCR beta V segments showed up in productive rearrangements about 87% or about 30% of the time in an earlier analysis of roughly 590 of the donors. Sequencing depth was assumed to be roughly uniform across donors in the presence/absence analyses, though that assumption may not hold.

The CDR3 runs 13 residues from the cysteine to the phenylalanine. Just CDR3 DNA is preserved here, 39 bases in frame from base 1. V gives up 9 bases and J gives up 1 base, and the segment between their germline ends measures 12 bases. CDR1 and CDR2 are drawn from the germline V gene: ENHRY, SYGVKD. In total, roughly 710 healthy bone marrow donors made up the cohort. Cohort members were all nominally healthy when sampled, although unrecorded immune exposures were likely present. The donor was CMV seronegative and belonged to the group of approximately 320 seronegative cohort members. Every donor gave a peripheral blood sample, and the peripheral blood mononuclear cells from that sample were used for TCR beta sequencing. Genomic DNA extraction from the blood cell samples was performed with the Qiagen DNeasy Blood Extraction Kit. Libraries were prepared through the immunoSEQ multiplex PCR assay. A mixture of 60 forward primers for TCR Vbeta segments and 13 reverse primers for TCR Jbeta segments was used in the multiplex PCR. A multiplex PCR assay on genomic DNA amplified the CDR3 region of rearranged TCR beta genes. The amplified TCR beta libraries were sequenced on the Illumina HiSeq System as 87-base-pair reads. Regarding the original processing steps: In a later analysis, 77 million or so unique TCR beta chains were counted across the 650 to 750 repertoires, and approximately 11 million of these chains were shared by at least two donors. To remove PCR and sequencing errors, raw reads were error-corrected and collapsed into unique sequences using a nearest-neighbor algorithm that merged closely related sequences. Alignment of CDR3 sequences to IMGT reference sequences was used to assign V, D and J gene segments. Each retained sequence needed at least a six-nucleotide match to both a V gene segment and a J gene segment. Rearrangements were classified as productive when the CDR3 lacked stop codons and remained in frame with V and J, and all other rearrangements were classified as non-productive. Following IMGT convention, CDR3 was defined as the stretch from the second conserved V-encoded cysteine up to the conserved J-encoded phenylalanine. The earlier analysis of roughly 590 of the donors excluded any sequence lacking an unambiguous match to a single V gene segment. An earlier analysis of 550 to 650 of the donors classified V segments as functional when productive rearrangements were above 56.7% and as segregating when the standard deviation between donors was above 5%. A statistical classification framework was developed to diagnose cytomegalovirus status using the catalog of TCR beta chain sequences. A later analysis assigned V and J genes by comparing TCR nucleotide sequences with IMGT/GENE-DB human TR gene sequences. The TCRdist pipeline was used in a later analysis to assign CDR3 sequences and most-parsimonious VDJ recombination scenarios. In a later analysis, each TCR beta chain was defined by its CDR3 amino acid sequence together with its V-gene family, and reads without a unique V-gene family were excluded. To address suspected cross-contamination and a sequencing artifact, a later analysis removed under 600 highly shared, low-generation-probability nucleotide sequences. For each public chain, a later analysis derived a clonal expansion index from normalized ranks of inferred template counts within each repertoire. In a later analysis, generation probabilities were computed with a VDJ recombination model fitted to out-of-frame rearrangements, and the resulting probabilities were checked against IGoR. In a later analysis, TCR-TCR, TCR-HLA and TCR-CMV co-occurrence was scored with hypergeometric tests, and a repertoire-size bias correction was applied to TCR pairs. A later analysis estimated false discovery rates by permuting HLA or CMV assignments 20 times. In a later analysis, co-occurring TCRs were grouped with DBSCAN, and TCRdist sequence similarity was added when clustering was performed within HLA-allele-positive subsets. Co-occurrence clustering excluded repertoires with fewer than 30,000 or more than 120,000 public chains, plus five with anomalous nucleotide sharing. The clones in this table, taken by TCRdb from immuneACCESS, are in-frame only. Not every clone is retained; where verified, under half of the shortfall comes from an unresolved V gene, and the cause of the rest is unknown. That table furnishes V, J and clone size, whereas the DNA furnished D and trimming. The sample table contains some 110,000 clones; only one count was recorded for about 70% of them. The ten largest clones represent roughly 3.2% of the sample.

In this sample, this clone turned up a few times. Its recognized antigen is unknown. Nothing much larger sits one base from this clone, and base qualities are not available. This TCR was recovered from a young man in good health and CMV-seronegative. The source material was PBMCs. This receptor chain uses TRBV10-3 and TRBJ1-1; a weak D assignment points to TRBD1 (6 bases agree). The CDR3 amino acid sequence is: CAIAGARNTEAFF. The nucleotides read TGTGCCATTGCGGGGGCGAGGAACACTGAAGCTTTCTTT.